Listed below are T cell receptor beta chains from one sample, sequenced in a study of blood T cell repertoires in COVID-19. Produced via immunoSEQ multiplex PCR; TCRdb's table is partial and in-frame only. The sample records 250,000 to 300,000 clones, roughly 86% being singletons. The sequenced sample consisted of peripheral blood. The receptors derive from a woman in her 30s with acute or convalescent COVID-19. The CDR3 runs from the conserved cysteine through the conserved F or W. Fields, in order: D gene, clone size, J gene, V gene, CDR3 DNA, CDR3 protein. The D gene is left open where the match is weak. Clone sizes are given selectively: once, few, many, or a class where the clone is expanded.

TRBD2	-	TRBJ2-1	TRBV27	TGTGCCAGCAGTACAAGCCGACTAGCGGGAGTCCCCACTGTGAATGAGCAGTTCTTC	CASSTSRLAGVPTVNEQFF
-	once	TRBJ1-6	TRBV2	TGTGCCAGCAGTGTCGCGCAGGGGCGATCACCCCTCCACTTT	CASSVAQGRSPLHF
TRBD2	-	TRBJ2-7	TRBV15	TGTGCCACCAGCGGGAAAAGGACTAGCGGGAGTTACGAGCAGTACTTC	CATSGKRTSGSYEQYF
-	-	TRBJ1-2	TRBV9	TGTGCCAGCAGCGTAGGCCCAGCTAACTATGGCTACACCTTC	CASSVGPANYGYTF
-	-	TRBJ1-4	TRBV5-1	TGCGCCAGCCAGCTTAGCACAGGGAATGAAAAACTGTTTTTT	CASQLSTGNEKLFF
-	once	TRBJ2-1	TRBV5-1	TGCGCCAGCAGCTCGCCGGGACTCCAAGCCAATGAGCAGTTCTTC	CASSSPGLQANEQFF
-	few	TRBJ2-2	TRBV3-1/TRBV3-2	TGTGCCAGCAGCCAAGTATGGGGGGCCGGGGAGCTGTTTTTT	CASSQVWGAGELFF
TRBD2	-	TRBJ2-2	TRBV5-1	TGCGCCAGCAGCTTGCTAGGCGGGAGGGTGAACACCGGGGAGCTGTTTTTT	CASSLLGGRVNTGELFF
-	-	TRBJ2-4	TRBV5-4	TGTGCCAGCAGCGGCACGGGAGCCAAAAACATTCAGTACTTC	CASSGTGAKNIQYF
TRBD2	once	TRBJ2-7	TRBV19	TGTGCCAGTAGAGAGACTAGCGGGAGACGCGAGCAGTACTTC	CASRETSGRREQYF
-	few	TRBJ2-5	TRBV18	TGTGCCAGCTCCCCCTATGACGGACACTTCCAAGAGACCCAGTACTTC	CASSPYDGHFQETQYF
-	-	TRBJ1-1	TRBV11-1	TGTGCCAGCAGCTTATGGCCTGGACATAACACTGAAGCTTTCTTT	CASSLWPGHNTEAFF
TRBD1	-	TRBJ1-6	TRBV7-9	TGTGCCAGCAGCCCACAGGGGTTGGATAATTCACCCCTCCACTTT	CASSPQGLDNSPLHF
TRBD2	-	TRBJ2-1	TRBV7-9	TGTGCCAGCAGCTCTGACAGCGGGATCGCCTACAATGAGCAGTTCTTC	CASSSDSGIAYNEQFF
-	-	TRBJ2-4	TRBV30	TGTGCCTGGAGTAAGGGGGTGTCCAAAAACATTCAGTACTTC	CAWSKGVSKNIQYF
TRBD2	-	TRBJ2-7	TRBV7-9	TGTGCCAGCAGCCGGACTAGCGGGAGTAAATACGAGCAGTACTTC	CASSRTSGSKYEQYF
-	-	TRBJ2-7	TRBV12-3/TRBV12-4	TGTGCCAGCAGTTGGACTGAAGGCTACGAGCAGTACTTC	CASSWTEGYEQYF
-	-	TRBJ2-5	TRBV27	TGTGCCAGCAGTTTGGTTGCGGGGGCTCAGACCCAGTACTTC	CASSLVAGAQTQYF
-	-	TRBJ2-2	TRBV7-2	TGTGCCAGCAGCTCCTACAGGGCCGGGGAGCTGTTTTTT	CASSSYRAGELFF
-	-	TRBJ1-1	TRBV29-1	TGCAGTGCACGAGCGGCAGAAGCTTTCTTT	CSARAAEAFF
-	-	TRBJ1-2	TRBV24-1	TGTGCCACCAGTGATTTGGCCGGGGGTAACTATGGCTACACCTTC	CATSDLAGGNYGYTF
-	-	TRBJ1-2	TRBV20-1	TGCAGTGCCCCTACGAGGTATGCCAACACCTTC	CSAPTRYANTF
TRBD1	-	TRBJ2-5	TRBV5-4	TGTGCCAGCGAGGGGGCGGGTGGAACCCAGTACTTC	CASEGAGGTQYF
-	-	TRBJ2-1	TRBV6-5	TGTGCCAGCATTAAAAGGGGGATTTTAGGTGTTGAGCAGTTCTTC	CASIKRGILGVEQFF
-	-	TRBJ2-2	TRBV2	TGTGCCAGCATTGGAAGAGGAGCGAGCGGGGAGCTGTTTTTT	CASIGRGASGELFF
TRBD1	-	TRBJ1-5	TRBV19	TGTGCCAGTACCGAACAGGGGCACCAGCCCCAGCATTTT	CASTEQGHQPQHF
TRBD2	once	TRBJ2-1	TRBV7-8	TGTGCCAGCAGCTCCCATCTTCTAGCGGGAGGTTACAATGAGCAGTTCTTC	CASSSHLLAGGYNEQFF
TRBD2	-	TRBJ2-1	TRBV7-2	TGTGCCAGCAGCTCCGTAGCGGGGTCCTCCTACAATGAGCAGTTCTTC	CASSSVAGSSYNEQFF
-	-	TRBJ1-5	TRBV27	TGTGCCAGCAGCCCTTTAGATAGCAATCAGCCCCAGCATTTT	CASSPLDSNQPQHF
-	-	TRBJ2-4	TRBV6-5	TGTGCCAGCAGTTACTCGCCAGGGTCGACAAACATTCAGTACTTC	CASSYSPGSTNIQYF
TRBD1	-	TRBJ1-1	TRBV27	TGTGCCAGCAGTGGACAGGGGTACGGCACTGAAGCTTTCTTT	CASSGQGYGTEAFF
TRBD2	-	TRBJ2-1	TRBV5-4	TGTGCCAGCCTGACGCGCCTGGCGGGAGAGGGCAATGAGCAGTTCTTC	CASLTRLAGEGNEQFF
TRBD1	-	TRBJ1-1	TRBV6-5	TGTGCCAGCATGGGCCAGGGGGATGGTGAAGCTTTCTTT	CASMGQGDGEAFF
-	-	TRBJ2-5	TRBV30	TGTGCCTGGGTCGCTGCGGCGGAGACCCAGTACTTC	CAWVAAAETQYF
-	-	TRBJ1-1	TRBV29-1	TGCAGCCCTCAGTTCATGAACACTGAAGCTTTCTTT	CSPQFMNTEAFF
TRBD2	-	TRBJ2-5	TRBV9	TGTGCCAGCAGCGTGGGTAGCGGGAGTCATGAGACCCAGTACTTC	CASSVGSGSHETQYF
-	-	TRBJ2-2	TRBV18	TGTGCCAGCTCACCACCCAACCCGTTAGTAACCGGGGAGCTGTTTTTT	CASSPPNPLVTGELFF
TRBD1	-	TRBJ1-2	TRBV7-9	TGTGCCAGCAGCCTAGGACAGGGCGCTAACTATGGCTACACCTTC	CASSLGQGANYGYTF
TRBD2	-	TRBJ2-3	TRBV19	TGTGCCAGTACTCGCATAGGACTAGCAGCTAGCACAGATACGCAGTATTTT	CASTRIGLAASTDTQYF
TRBD2	-	TRBJ2-3	TRBV5-4	TGTGCCAGCAGCTTGGCGGGACTAGCTAAGGATCGTCCCGCAGATACGCAGTATTTT	CASSLAGLAKDRPADTQYF
-	-	TRBJ2-7	TRBV19	TGTGCCAGTAGACCGACTAGAGTCAGTTCCTACGAGCAGTACTTC	CASRPTRVSSYEQYF
TRBD1	-	TRBJ1-4	TRBV9	TGTGCCAGCAGCGTTTCAGGGGGTCAGGGTGAAAAACTGTTTTTT	CASSVSGGQGEKLFF
-	-	TRBJ1-1	TRBV2	TGTGCCAGCAGTGACCTAATGACAGTCAACACTGAAGCTTTCTTT	CASSDLMTVNTEAFF
TRBD1	-	TRBJ1-6	TRBV5-5	TGTGCCAGCAGCTTAACCCCGGGACAGGGCCTAACACCCCTCCACTTT	CASSLTPGQGLTPLHF
-	-	TRBJ1-2	TRBV27	TGTGCCAGCAGTTTGAGGCAGGGAACGAACTATGGCTACACCTTC	CASSLRQGTNYGYTF
-	-	TRBJ2-1	TRBV19	TGTGCCAGTAGTATAGGAAGGAGCTCCTACAATGAGCAGTTCTTC	CASSIGRSSYNEQFF
-	once	TRBJ1-4	TRBV5-1	TGCGCCAGCAGCCGGGAGGCAACTAATGAAAAACTGTTTTTT	CASSREATNEKLFF